This entry features one TCR beta chain sequence. Its antigen is unidentified. The data were taken from a study of identifying expanded T cells in peripheral blood. Findings and caveats of the study: Variance in clone template counts between approximately 2-week samples significantly increased with total template count across all healthy donors.

Looked up from germline, CDR1 is LNHDA and CDR2 is SQIVND (reference sequence). CDR3 length equals 16 residues. V was clipped by 0 bases and J by 3 bases, with 14 bases between them. Method: immunoSEQ multiplex PCR; TCRdb's copy keeps in-frame clones and lacks some. The sample yields about 100,000 clones, 80% to 90% seen once. The sequencing input was blood. The chain couples TRBV19 to TRBJ1-2; D is undetermined. This clonotype was sampled from a person between 18 and 69 years old in good health. CDR3 sequence reads: CASSIDHLASHYGYTF. The CDR3 nucleotides read TGTGCCAGTAGTATAGATCACCTAGCTTCTCACTATGGCTACACCTTC. Full variable domain (rest looked up from reference TRBV19 and TRBJ1-2): DGGITQSPKYLFRKEGQNVTLSCEQNLNHDAMYWYRQDPGQGLRLIYYSQIVNDFQKGDIAEGYSVSREKKESFPLTVTSAQKNPTAFYLCASSIDHLASHYGYTFGSGTRLTVV.